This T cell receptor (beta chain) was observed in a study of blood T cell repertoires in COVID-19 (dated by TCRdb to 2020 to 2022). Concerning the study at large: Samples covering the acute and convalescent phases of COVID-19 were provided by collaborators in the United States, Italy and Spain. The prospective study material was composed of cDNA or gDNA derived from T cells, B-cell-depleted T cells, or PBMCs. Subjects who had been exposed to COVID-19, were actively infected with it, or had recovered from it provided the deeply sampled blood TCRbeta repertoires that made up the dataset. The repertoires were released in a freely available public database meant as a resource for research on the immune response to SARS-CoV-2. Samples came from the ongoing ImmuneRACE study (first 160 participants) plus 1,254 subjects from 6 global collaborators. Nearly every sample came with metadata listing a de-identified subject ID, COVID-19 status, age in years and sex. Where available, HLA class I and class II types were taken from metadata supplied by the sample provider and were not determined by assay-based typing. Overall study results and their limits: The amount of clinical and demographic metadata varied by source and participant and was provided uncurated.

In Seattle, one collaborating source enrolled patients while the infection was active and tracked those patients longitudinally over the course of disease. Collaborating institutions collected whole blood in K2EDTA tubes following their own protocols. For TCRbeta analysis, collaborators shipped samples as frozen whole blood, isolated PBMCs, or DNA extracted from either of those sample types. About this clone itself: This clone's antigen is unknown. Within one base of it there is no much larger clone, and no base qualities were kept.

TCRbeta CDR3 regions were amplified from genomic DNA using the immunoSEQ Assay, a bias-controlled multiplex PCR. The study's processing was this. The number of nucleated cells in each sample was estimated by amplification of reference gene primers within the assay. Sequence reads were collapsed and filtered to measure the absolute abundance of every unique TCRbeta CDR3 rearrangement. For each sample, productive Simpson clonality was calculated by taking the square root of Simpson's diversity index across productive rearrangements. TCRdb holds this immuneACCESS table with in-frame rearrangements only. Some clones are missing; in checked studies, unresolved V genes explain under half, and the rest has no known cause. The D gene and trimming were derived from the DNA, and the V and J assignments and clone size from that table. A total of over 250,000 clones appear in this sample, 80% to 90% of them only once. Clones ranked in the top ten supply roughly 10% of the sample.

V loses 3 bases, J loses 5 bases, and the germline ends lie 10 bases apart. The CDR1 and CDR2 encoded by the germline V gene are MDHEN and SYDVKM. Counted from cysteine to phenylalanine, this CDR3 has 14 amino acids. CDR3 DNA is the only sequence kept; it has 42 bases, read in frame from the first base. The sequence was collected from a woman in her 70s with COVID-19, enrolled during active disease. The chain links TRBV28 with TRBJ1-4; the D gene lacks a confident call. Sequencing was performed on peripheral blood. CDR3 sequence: CASSFSRNNEKLFF. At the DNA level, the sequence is TGTGCCAGCAGTTTTTCCAGGAACAATGAAAAACTGTTTTTT.